The TCR beta chain under discussion was sequenced for a study of T cell repertoires in cytomegalovirus infection. Turning to the study itself: Public TCR beta signatures indicated both CMV infection and matching HLA type.

The CDR3 length is 14 residues. V trimming: 1 base; J trimming: 8 bases; junction bases outside the gene matches: 7. Germline CDR1 and CDR2: SGHTA and FQGNSA. Overall study results and limits: Ex vivo responses were dominated by HLA-C-restricted CMV-specific TCR beta clonotypes.

TCRdb called the reads again in MiXCR, with one record for every CDR3 protein. The data contain 400,000 to 550,000 distinct CDR3 sequences, 10% to 12% of them seen just once; the ten biggest clones take up more than 8.5%. This clonotype was observed at least ten times. Antigen: not known. Sequenced: PBMCs. This clonotype was sampled from a human donor in good health (CMV status not recorded). Some clones in this sample may be carry-over from other donors' samples. The gene calls are TRBV7-2 and TRBJ1-2; 7 bases are a match to TRBD1. The CDR3 sequence is CASSLETGVLGYTF. CDR3 bases: TGTGCCAGCAGCTTAGAAACAGGGGTGCTCGGCTACACCTTC.